Listed below are T cell receptor beta chains from one sample, sequenced in a study of T cell repertoires in cytomegalovirus infection. TCRdb independently ran MiXCR on the reads; one entry per CDR3 protein. Among around 120,000 distinct CDR3 sequences listed, approximately 9.2% were seen once. The sequenced sample was PBMCs. These receptors came from a human donor in good health (CMV status not recorded). Some clones in this sample may be carry-over from other donors' samples. CDR3s include the opening cysteine and the closing phenylalanine or tryptophan. The order of the fields is V gene, J gene, CDR3 protein.

V gene: TRBV7-8; J gene: TRBJ1-5; CDR3 protein: CASSGRHGEVLIGQPQHF
V gene: TRBV28; J gene: TRBJ2-3; CDR3 protein: CASSHRKGTSTDTQYF
V gene: TRBV5-1; J gene: TRBJ2-1; CDR3 protein: CASSQDLRGDEQFF
V gene: TRBV12-3/TRBV12-4; J gene: TRBJ2-2; CDR3 protein: CASSLIGGPTGELFF
V gene: TRBV2; J gene: TRBJ2-7; CDR3 protein: CASSEIVGDEQYF
V gene: TRBV11-1; J gene: TRBJ2-6; CDR3 protein: CASSLDVGGYPGANVLTF
V gene: TRBV28; J gene: TRBJ1-1; CDR3 protein: CASTSGRLEAFF
V gene: TRBV20-1; J gene: TRBJ2-3; CDR3 protein: CSARTGGDTQYF
V gene: TRBV12-5; J gene: TRBJ1-6; CDR3 protein: CASGPHDRLHNSPLHF
V gene: TRBV5-1; J gene: TRBJ1-3; CDR3 protein: CASGRTSGNTIYF
V gene: TRBV19; J gene: TRBJ1-1; CDR3 protein: CASSIGKMNTEAFF
V gene: TRBV2; J gene: TRBJ2-2; CDR3 protein: CARSRGRANTGELFF
V gene: TRBV9; J gene: TRBJ2-1; CDR3 protein: CASSPQIVAGGMLNEQFF
V gene: TRBV11-2; J gene: TRBJ1-5; CDR3 protein: CASSTDREQPQHF
V gene: TRBV20-1; J gene: TRBJ2-1; CDR3 protein: CSASTSGGTTYNEQFF
V gene: TRBV12-3/TRBV12-4; J gene: TRBJ2-7; CDR3 protein: CASSWAGEGEQYF
V gene: TRBV14; J gene: TRBJ2-5; CDR3 protein: CASSQQGRETQYF
V gene: TRBV18; J gene: TRBJ2-5; CDR3 protein: CASSRDRTDQETQYF
V gene: TRBV20-1; J gene: TRBJ2-2; CDR3 protein: CSAREGNTGELFF
V gene: TRBV5-4; J gene: TRBJ1-1; CDR3 protein: CASSSVDSPNTEAFF
V gene: TRBV19; J gene: TRBJ2-2; CDR3 protein: CASTDHTGELFF
V gene: TRBV12-3/TRBV12-4; J gene: TRBJ1-2; CDR3 protein: CASSLSTVPYGYTF
V gene: TRBV28; J gene: TRBJ2-1; CDR3 protein: CASSRADRVKGEQFF
V gene: TRBV28; J gene: TRBJ1-1; CDR3 protein: CASSPSPFDYTEAFF
V gene: TRBV20-1; J gene: TRBJ2-2; CDR3 protein: CSARRIHTGELFF
V gene: TRBV15; J gene: TRBJ2-1; CDR3 protein: CATATGYNEQFF